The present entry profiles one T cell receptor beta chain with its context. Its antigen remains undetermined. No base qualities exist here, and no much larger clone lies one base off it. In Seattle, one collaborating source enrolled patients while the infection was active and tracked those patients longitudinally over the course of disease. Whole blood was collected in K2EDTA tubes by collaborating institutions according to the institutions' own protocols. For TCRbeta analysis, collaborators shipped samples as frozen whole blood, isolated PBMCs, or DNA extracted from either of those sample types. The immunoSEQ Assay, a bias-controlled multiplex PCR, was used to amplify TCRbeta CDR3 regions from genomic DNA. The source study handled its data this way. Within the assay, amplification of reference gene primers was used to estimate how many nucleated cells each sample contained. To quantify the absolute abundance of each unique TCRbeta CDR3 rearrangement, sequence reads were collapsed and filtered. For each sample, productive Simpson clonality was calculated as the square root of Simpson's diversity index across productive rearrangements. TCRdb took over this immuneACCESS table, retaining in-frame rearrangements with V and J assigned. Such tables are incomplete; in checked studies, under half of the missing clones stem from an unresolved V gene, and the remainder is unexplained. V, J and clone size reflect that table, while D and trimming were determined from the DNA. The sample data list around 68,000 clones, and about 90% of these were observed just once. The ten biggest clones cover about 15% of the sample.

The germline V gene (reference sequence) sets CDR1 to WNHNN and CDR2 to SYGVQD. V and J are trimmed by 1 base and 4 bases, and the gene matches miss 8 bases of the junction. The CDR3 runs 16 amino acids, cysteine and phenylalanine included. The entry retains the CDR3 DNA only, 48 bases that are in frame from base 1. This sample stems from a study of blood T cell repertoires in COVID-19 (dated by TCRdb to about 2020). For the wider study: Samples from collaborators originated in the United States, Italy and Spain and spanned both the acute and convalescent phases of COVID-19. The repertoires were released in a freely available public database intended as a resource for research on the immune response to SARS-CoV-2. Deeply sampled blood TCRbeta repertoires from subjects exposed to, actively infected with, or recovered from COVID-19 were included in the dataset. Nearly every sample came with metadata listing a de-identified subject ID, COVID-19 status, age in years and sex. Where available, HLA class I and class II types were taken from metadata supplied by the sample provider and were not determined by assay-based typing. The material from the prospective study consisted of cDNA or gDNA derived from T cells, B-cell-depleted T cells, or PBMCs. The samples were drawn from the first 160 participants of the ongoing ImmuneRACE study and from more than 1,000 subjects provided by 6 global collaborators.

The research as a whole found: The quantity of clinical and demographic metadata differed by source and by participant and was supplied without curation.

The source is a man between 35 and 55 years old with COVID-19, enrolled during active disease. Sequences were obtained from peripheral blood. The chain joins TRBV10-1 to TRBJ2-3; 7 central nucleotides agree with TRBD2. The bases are TGCGCCAGCAGTGAGTTTCAGCGGGGAGTACCAGATACGCAGTATTTT. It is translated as CASSEFQRGVPDTQYF.